This T cell receptor beta chain was sequenced for a study of T cells in Graves' hyperthyroidism and ophthalmopathy. What was amplified from RNA transcripts were TCR beta CDR3 regions. An initial round of RT-PCR targeting the TCR CDR3 relied on the HTBI primer set. MiXCR, applied by TCRdb to the multiplex PCR reads, yields one record per CDR3 protein. The data show roughly 250,000 distinct CDR3 sequences, approximately 14% seen once. The CDR3 is 15 residues long. Looked up from germline, CDR1 is SGHRS and CDR2 is YFSETQ. V lost 1 base to trimming and J lost 6 bases; unmatched junction nucleotides: 6. Lactation, pregnancy, other autoimmune disease or uncontrolled infection led to exclusion of patients. Clinical symptoms, serum thyroxine and TRAb, thyroid ultrasound and orbital computed tomography were used for the diagnoses. Sample collection date corresponds to first hyperthyroidism diagnosis, prior to any ophthalmopathy symptoms. Source material for PBMCs was 9 to 10 ml fresh peripheral blood.

This clonotype showed up just a few times. The sequence derives from a woman aged 40 to 50 with Graves' hyperthyroidism that later progressed to Graves' ophthalmopathy. The rearrangement links TRBV5-1 to TRBJ2-5; 10 nucleotides agree with TRBD1. Material for sequencing was blood. CDR3 protein: CASSLRTGGRKTQYF. CDR3 sequence (DNA): TGCGCCAGCAGCTTGCGGACAGGGGGTCGGAAGACCCAGTACTTC.